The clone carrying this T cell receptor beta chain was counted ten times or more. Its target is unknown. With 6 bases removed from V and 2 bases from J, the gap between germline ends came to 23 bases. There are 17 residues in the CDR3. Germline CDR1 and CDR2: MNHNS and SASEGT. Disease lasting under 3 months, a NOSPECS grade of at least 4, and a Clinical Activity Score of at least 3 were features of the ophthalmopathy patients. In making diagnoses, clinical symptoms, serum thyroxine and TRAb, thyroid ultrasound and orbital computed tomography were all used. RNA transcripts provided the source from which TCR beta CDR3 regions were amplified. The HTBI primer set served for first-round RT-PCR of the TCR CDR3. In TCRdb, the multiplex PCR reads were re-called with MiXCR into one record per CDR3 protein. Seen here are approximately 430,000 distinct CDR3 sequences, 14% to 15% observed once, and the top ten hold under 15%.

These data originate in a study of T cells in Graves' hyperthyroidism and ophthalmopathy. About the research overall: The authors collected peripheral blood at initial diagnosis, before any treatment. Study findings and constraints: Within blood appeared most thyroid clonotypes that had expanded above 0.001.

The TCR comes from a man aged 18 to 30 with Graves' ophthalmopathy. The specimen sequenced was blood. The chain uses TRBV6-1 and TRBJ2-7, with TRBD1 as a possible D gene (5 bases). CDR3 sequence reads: CASSPKSSGYRAYEQYF. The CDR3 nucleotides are TGTGCCAGCAGCCCAAAGAGCTCAGGGTACCGTGCCTACGAGCAGTACTTC.